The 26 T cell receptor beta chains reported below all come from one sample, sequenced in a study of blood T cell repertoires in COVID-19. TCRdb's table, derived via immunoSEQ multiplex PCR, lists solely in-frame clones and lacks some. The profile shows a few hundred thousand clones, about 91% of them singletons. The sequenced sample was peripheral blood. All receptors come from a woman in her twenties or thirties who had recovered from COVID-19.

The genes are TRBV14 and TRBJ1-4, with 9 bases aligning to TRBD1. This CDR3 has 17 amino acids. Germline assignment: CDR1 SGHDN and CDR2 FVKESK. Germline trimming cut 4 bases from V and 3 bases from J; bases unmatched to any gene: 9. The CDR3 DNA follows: TGTGCCAGCAGCCCGTGGACAGGGGTCATCTCTAATGAAAAACTGTTTTTT. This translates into CASSPWTGVISNEKLFF.

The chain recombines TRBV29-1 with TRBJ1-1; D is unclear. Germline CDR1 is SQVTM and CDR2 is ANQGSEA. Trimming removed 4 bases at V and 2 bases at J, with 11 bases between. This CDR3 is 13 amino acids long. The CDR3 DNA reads TGCAGCGTTGGAGCGGCAACAAACACTGAAGCTTTCTTT. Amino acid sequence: CSVGAATNTEAFF.

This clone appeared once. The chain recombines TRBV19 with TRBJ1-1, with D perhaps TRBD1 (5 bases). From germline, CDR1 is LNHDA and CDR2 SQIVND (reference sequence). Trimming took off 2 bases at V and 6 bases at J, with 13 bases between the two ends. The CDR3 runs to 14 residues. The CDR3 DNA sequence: TGTGCCAGTAGTATAATCGGGGGATCGTCTGAAGCTTTCTTT. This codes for CASSIIGGSSEAFF.

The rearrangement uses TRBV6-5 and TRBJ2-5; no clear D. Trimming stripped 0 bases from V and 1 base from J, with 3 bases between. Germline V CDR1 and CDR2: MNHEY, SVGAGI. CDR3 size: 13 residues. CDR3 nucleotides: TGTGCCAGCAGTTACTCGGCCCAAGAGACCCAGTACTTC. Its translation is CASSYSAQETQYF.

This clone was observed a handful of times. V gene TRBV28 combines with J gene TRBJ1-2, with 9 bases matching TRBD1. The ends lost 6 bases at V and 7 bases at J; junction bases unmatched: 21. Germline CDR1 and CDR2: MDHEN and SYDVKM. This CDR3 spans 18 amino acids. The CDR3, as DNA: TGTGCCAGCAGACCTTACAGGGGGCGAAACCTGAGGGATCCTGGCTACACCTTC. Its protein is CASRPYRGRNLRDPGYTF.

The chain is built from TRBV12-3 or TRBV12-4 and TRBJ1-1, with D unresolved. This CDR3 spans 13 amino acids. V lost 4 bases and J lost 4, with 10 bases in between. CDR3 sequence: CASSSSPGTEAFF. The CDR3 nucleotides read TGTGCCAGCAGTTCATCTCCGGGCACTGAAGCTTTCTTT.

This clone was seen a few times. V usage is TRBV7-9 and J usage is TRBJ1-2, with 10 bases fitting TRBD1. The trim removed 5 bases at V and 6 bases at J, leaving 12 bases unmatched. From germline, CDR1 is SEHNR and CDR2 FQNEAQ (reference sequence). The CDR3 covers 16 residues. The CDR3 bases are TGTGCCAGCAGCGCCCGGGACAGGGGTTTAATGAATGGCTACACCTTC. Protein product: CASSARDRGLMNGYTF.

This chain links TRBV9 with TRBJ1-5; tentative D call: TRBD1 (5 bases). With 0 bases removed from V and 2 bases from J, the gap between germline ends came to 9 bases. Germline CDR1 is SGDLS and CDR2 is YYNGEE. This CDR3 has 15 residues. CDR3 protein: CASSVDPGRNQPQHF. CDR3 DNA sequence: TGTGCCAGCAGCGTAGACCCAGGGCGCAATCAGCCCCAGCATTTT.

The CDR3: CASSLGQGWDTQYF. CDR3 coding DNA: TGTGCCAGCAGCCTCGGGCAGGGGTGGGATACGCAGTATTTT. The V and J genes are TRBV2 and TRBJ2-3, with D tentatively TRBD1 (6 bases). Trimming cost V 6 bases and J 6 bases, with 16 bases left between them. The CDR3 has 14 amino acids. The germline CDR1 and CDR2 sequences are SNHLY and FYNNEI.

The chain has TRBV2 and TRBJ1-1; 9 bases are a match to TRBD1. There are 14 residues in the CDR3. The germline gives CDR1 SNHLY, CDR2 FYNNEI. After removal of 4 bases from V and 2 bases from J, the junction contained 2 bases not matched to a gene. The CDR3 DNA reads TGTGCCAGCAGTGCGACAGGGGGAAACACTGAAGCTTTCTTT. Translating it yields CASSATGGNTEAFF.

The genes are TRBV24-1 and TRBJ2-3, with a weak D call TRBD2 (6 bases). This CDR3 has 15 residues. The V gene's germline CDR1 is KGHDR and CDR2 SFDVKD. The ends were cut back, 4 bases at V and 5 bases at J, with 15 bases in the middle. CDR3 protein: CATSDLDAGQDTQYF. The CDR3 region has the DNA TGTGCCACCAGTGACCTGGACGCGGGGCAAGATACGCAGTATTTT.

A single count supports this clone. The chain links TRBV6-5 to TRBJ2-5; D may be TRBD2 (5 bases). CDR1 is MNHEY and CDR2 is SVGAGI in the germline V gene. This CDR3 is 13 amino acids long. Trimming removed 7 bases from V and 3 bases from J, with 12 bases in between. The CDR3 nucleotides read TGTGCCAGCACCGGGCGGGCCGAAGAGACCCAGTACTTC. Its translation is CASTGRAEETQYF.

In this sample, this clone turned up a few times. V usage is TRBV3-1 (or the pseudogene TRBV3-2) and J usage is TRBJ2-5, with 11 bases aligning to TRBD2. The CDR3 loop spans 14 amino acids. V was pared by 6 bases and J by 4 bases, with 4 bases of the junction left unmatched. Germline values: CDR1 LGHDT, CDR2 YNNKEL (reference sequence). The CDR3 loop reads CASSPGLAVETQYF. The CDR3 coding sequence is TGTGCCAGCAGTCCGGGACTAGCGGTAGAGACCCAGTACTTC.

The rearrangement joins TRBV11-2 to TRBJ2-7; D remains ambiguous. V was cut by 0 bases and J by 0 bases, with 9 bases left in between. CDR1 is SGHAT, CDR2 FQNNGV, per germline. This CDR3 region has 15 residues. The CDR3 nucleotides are TGTGCCAGCAGCTTAGAGGCCGCTAGCTCCTACGAGCAGTACTTC. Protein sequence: CASSLEAASSYEQYF.

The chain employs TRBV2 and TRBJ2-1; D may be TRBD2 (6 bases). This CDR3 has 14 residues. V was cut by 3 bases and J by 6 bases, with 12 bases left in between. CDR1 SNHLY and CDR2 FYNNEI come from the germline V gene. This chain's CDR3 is CASSEDPGGNEQFF. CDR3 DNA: TGTGCCAGCAGTGAGGACCCCGGGGGCAATGAGCAGTTCTTC. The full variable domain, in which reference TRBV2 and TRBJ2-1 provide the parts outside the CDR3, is EPEVTQTPSHQVTQMGQEVILRCVPISNHLYFYWYRQILGQKVEFLVSFYNNEISEKSEIFDDQFSVERPDGSNFTLKIRSTKLEDSAMYFCASSEDPGGNEQFFGPGTRLTVL.

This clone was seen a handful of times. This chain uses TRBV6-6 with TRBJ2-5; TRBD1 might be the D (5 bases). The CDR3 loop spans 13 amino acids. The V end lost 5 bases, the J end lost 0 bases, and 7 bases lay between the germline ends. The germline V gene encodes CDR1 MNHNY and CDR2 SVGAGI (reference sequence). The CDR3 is CASSRQNQETQYF. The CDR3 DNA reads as TGTGCCAGCAGTCGACAGAACCAAGAGACCCAGTACTTC.

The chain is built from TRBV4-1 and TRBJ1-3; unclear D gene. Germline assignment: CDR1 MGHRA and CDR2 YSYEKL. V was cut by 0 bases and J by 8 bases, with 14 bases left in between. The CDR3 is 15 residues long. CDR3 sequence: CASSQDGRLGDTIYF. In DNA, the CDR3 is TGCGCCAGCAGCCAAGATGGCCGCCTTGGTGACACCATATATTTT.

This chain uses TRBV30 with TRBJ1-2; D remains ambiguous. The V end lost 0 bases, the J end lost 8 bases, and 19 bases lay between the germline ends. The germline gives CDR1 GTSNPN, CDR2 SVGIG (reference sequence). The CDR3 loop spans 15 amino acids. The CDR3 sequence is CAWSVLGGVPGGYTF. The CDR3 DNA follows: TGTGCCTGGAGTGTTTTAGGTGGTGTACCCGGGGGCTACACCTTC.

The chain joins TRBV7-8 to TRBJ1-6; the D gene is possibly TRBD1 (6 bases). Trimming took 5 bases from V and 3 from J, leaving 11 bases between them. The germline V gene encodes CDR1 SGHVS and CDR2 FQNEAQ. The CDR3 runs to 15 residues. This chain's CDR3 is CASSLKGGYNSPLHF. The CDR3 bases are TGTGCCAGCAGCCTAAAAGGGGGCTATAATTCACCCCTCCACTTT.

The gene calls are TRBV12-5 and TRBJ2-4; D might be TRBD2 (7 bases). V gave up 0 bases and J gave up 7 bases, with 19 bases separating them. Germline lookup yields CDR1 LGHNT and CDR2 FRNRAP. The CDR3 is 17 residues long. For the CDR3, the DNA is TGTGCTAGTGGTTTGGTATGTACGGGGGGCGGGATTAACATTCAGTACTTC. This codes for CASGLVCTGGGINIQYF. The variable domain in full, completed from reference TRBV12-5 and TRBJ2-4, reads DARVTQTPRHKVTEMGQEVTMRCQPILGHNTVFWYRQTMMQGLELLAYFRNRAPLDDSGMPKDRFSAEMPDATLATLKIQPSEPRDSAVYFCASGLVCTGGGINIQYFGAGTRLSVL.

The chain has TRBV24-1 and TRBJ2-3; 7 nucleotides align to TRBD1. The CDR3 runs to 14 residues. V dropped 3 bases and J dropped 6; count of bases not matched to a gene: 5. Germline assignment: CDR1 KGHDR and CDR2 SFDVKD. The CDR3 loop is CATSDPDRVDTQYF. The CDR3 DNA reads TGTGCCACCAGTGATCCTGACAGGGTTGATACGCAGTATTTT.

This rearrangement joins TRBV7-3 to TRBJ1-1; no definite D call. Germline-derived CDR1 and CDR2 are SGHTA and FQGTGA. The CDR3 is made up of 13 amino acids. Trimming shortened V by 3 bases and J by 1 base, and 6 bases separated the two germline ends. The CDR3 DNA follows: TGTGCCAGCAGCTTGTGGAGGAACACTGAAGCTTTCTTT. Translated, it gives CASSLWRNTEAFF.

CDR3 sequence reads: CASSQPAGLAIRTGELFF. Written as DNA, the CDR3 is TGCGCCAGCAGCCAACCCGCAGGACTAGCGATTAGAACCGGGGAGCTGTTTTTT. The V gene is TRBV4-1, the J gene TRBJ2-2, with 9 bases aligning to TRBD2. This CDR3 has 18 residues. V gave up 2 bases and J gave up 5 bases; unmatched junction bases: 12. The V gene's germline CDR1 is MGHRA and CDR2 YSYEKL.

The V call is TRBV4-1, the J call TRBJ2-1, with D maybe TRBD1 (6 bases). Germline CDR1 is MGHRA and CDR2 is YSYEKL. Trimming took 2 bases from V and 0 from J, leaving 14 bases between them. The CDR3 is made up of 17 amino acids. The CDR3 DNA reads TGCGCCAGCAGCCAAACTACTAGGGGGAGCTCCTACAATGAGCAGTTCTTC. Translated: CASSQTTRGSSYNEQFF.

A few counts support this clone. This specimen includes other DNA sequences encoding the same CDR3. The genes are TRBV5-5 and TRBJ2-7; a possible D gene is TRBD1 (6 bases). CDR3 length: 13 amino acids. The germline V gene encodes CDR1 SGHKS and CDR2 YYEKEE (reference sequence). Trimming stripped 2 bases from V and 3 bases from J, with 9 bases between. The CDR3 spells CASSLQQGYEQYF. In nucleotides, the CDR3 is TGTGCCAGCAGCTTACAACAGGGCTACGAGCAGTACTTC.

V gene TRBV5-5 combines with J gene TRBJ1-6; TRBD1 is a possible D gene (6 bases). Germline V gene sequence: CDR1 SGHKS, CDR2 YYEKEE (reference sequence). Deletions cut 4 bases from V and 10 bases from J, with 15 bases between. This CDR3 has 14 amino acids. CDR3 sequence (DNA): TGTGCCAGCAGCGCGGACAGAGATATGTCACCCCTCCACTTT. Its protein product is CASSADRDMSPLHF.